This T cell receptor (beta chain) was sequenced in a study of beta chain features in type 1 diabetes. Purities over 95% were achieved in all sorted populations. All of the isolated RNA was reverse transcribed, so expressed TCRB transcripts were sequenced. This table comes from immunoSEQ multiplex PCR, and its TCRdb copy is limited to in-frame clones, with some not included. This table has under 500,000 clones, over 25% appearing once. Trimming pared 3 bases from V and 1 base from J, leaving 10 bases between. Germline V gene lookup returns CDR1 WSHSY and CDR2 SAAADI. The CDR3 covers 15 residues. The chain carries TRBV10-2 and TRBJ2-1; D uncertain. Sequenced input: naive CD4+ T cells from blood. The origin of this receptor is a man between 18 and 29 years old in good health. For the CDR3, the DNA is TGCGCCAGCAGTGAATTGCGGAATTCCTACAATGAGCAGTTCTTC. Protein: CASSELRNSYNEQFF.